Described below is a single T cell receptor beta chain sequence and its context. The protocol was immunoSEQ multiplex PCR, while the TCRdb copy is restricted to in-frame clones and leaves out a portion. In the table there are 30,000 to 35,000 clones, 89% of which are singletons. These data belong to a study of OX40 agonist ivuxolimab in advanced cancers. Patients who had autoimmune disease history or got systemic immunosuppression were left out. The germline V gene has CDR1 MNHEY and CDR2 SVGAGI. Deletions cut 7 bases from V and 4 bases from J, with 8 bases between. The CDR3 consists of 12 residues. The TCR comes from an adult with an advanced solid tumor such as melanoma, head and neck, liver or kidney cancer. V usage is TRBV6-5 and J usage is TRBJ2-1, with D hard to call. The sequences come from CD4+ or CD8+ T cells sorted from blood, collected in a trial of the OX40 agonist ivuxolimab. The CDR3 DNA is TGTGCCAGCACCGCTGCATACAATGAGCAGTTCTTC. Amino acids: CASTAAYNEQFF.